This T cell receptor beta chain is from a study of response to subunit inactivated influenza vaccine. As concerns this clonotype: Its matching antigen is unknown.

V dropped 0 bases and J dropped 0 bases, with 7 bases sitting between them. Germline assignment: CDR1 SGDLS and CDR2 YYNGEE. The CDR3 extends over 15 amino acids. From the RT-PCR reads, TCRdb called clonotypes with MiXCR, one entry per CDR3 protein. The data contain fewer than 600,000 distinct CDR3 sequences, roughly 7.9% of them singletons. Study-level points and caveats: New T cells are recruited in small numbers by each seasonal influenza vaccination, according to the authors' suggestion.

This chain connects TRBV9 to TRBJ2-1, with a weak D call TRBD2 (6 bases). This receptor was obtained from a man aged 50 to 69 who received an inactivated influenza vaccine. The specimen was PBMCs from blood, collected around 2 years after vaccination. This chain's CDR3 is CASSVEAGSYNEQFF. CDR3 DNA sequence: TGTGCCAGCAGCGTAGAAGCGGGCTCCTACAATGAGCAGTTCTTC.